This T cell receptor (beta chain) comes out of a study of T cell clonality in common variable immunodeficiency. This clone was recorded at least ten times. The sequence runs out 3 residues before the end of the CDR3; the remainder is reconstructed from the germline J gene. Assay used: immunoSEQ multiplex PCR; TCRdb lists only in-frame clones, some missing. The record shows more than 30,000 clones for this sample, with no singletons present. Between the trimmed V and J ends, which lost 4 bases and 3 bases, there was a span of 12 bases. CDR1 is PRHDT and CDR2 is FYEKMQ in the germline V gene (reference sequence). The CDR3 loop spans 14 amino acids.

The receptor comes from a person aged 18-70 years in good health. The specimen was peripheral blood mononuclear cells. This chain links TRBV13 with TRBJ1-1, with TRBD1 as a possible D gene (5 bases). CDR3 bases read: TGTGCCAGCAGCTCCGGGGGGTTGTACACTGAA. This translates into CASSSGGLYTE. The CDR3 in its entirety is CASSSGGLYTEAFF.